Below are 22 T cell receptor beta chains sequenced from a single sample in a study of blood T cell repertoires in COVID-19. Method: immunoSEQ multiplex PCR; TCRdb's copy keeps in-frame clones and lacks some. This sample has just under 350,000 clones, with around four fifths found just once. Sequenced input: peripheral blood. These receptors were obtained from a young man with active or convalescent COVID-19.

This rearrangement joins TRBV19 to TRBJ1-4, with 7 bases that match TRBD1. J lost 7 bases, V lost 5 bases, and 4 bases had no gene match. Germline CDR1 is LNHDA and CDR2 is SQIVND (reference sequence). The CDR3 spans 13 residues. The CDR3 loop is CASSGGTAEKLFF. The CDR3 DNA sequence: TGTGCCAGTAGTGGAGGGACAGCTGAAAAACTGTTTTTT. The full variable domain, rest sourced from reference TRBV19 and TRBJ1-4, is DGGITQSPKYLFRKEGQNVTLSCEQNLNHDAMYWYRQDPGQGLRLIYYSQIVNDFQKGDIAEGYSVSREKKESFPLTVTSAQKNPTAFYLCASSGGTAEKLFFGSGTQLSVL.

The J gene is TRBJ2-7, the V gene TRBV20-1; TRBD2 matches at 8 bases. V shed 3 bases, J shed 2 bases, and the junction held 9 bases outside the gene matches. The CDR3 totals 15 residues. Germline V gene sequence: CDR1 DFQATT, CDR2 SNEGSKA (reference sequence). The CDR3 spells CSASSLAGSAYEQYF. CDR3 coding DNA: TGCAGTGCTAGTAGTCTAGCGGGTTCCGCCTACGAGCAGTACTTC.

In regard to this clone: The same CDR3 can be traced to other DNA sequences in this sample. This rearrangement joins TRBV9 to TRBJ1-2, with TRBD1 matching over 7 bases. This CDR3 spans 13 amino acids. Trimming removed 2 bases from V and 2 bases from J; junction bases left unmatched: 0. In germline, CDR1 is SGDLS, CDR2 YYNGEE. DNA of the CDR3: TGTGCCAGCAGCGTGGGACAGAACTATGGCTACACCTTC. Encoded protein: CASSVGQNYGYTF.

V and J are TRBV28 and TRBJ1-1, with 9 bases identical to TRBD1. The ends lost 4 bases at V and 4 bases at J; junction bases unmatched: 10. CDR3 length: 16 amino acids. Per the germline V gene, CDR1 is MDHEN and CDR2 is SYDVKM. This chain's CDR3 is CASSSRDRARGTEAFF. DNA for the CDR3: TGTGCCAGCAGTTCACGGGACAGGGCCCGGGGCACTGAAGCTTTCTTT.

This clone came up once. The chain uses TRBV19 and TRBJ2-1; 14 bases are a match to TRBD2. The CDR3 runs to 15 residues. V trimming: 6 bases; J trimming: 6 bases; junction bases outside the gene matches: 4. CDR1 is LNHDA and CDR2 is SQIVND in the germline V gene (reference sequence). The CDR3 coding sequence is TGTGCCAGTAGGACTAGCGGGAGGGGGGTCAATGAGCAGTTCTTC. Translated, it gives CASRTSGRGVNEQFF.

The chain couples TRBV4-1 to TRBJ2-7; 11 positions agree with TRBD2. CDR3 length: 19 residues. Trimming at V came to 1 base and at J to 3 bases, leaving 14 bases not matched to a gene. Per germline, CDR1 MGHRA and CDR2 YSYEKL. CDR3 in DNA: TGCGCCAGCAGCCAAGTCCCCGTTCAGACTAGCGGGAATTTCTACGAGCAGTACTTC. It translates to CASSQVPVQTSGNFYEQYF.

The J gene is TRBJ2-1, the V gene TRBV29-1, with 7 nucleotides matching TRBD2. With V trimmed by 6 bases and J by 2 bases, 7 bases remained unmatched. Germline V gives CDR1 SQVTM, CDR2 ANQGSEA. CDR3 length: 14 residues. CDR3 in amino acids: CSVPTSRTYNEQFF. In DNA form, the CDR3 reads TGCAGCGTCCCGACTAGCAGGACCTACAATGAGCAGTTCTTC.

This chain joins TRBV12-3 or TRBV12-4 and TRBJ2-7; possible D gene TRBD2, 6 bases. The V end was cut by 8 bases, the J end by 0 bases, with 8 bases between. The length of the CDR3 is 12 residues. CDR3 amino acids: CASGGSSYEQYF. CDR3 DNA sequence: TGTGCCAGCGGGGGGTCCTCCTACGAGCAGTACTTC.

This clone appeared once. The chain couples TRBV7-2 to TRBJ1-1; D not resolved. V lost 4 bases and J 5 bases, leaving 20 bases between the germline ends. CDR1 and CDR2 (germline): SGHTA, FQGNSA. This CDR3 is 16 amino acids long. The CDR3 loop reads CASSSYPRRAGTEAFF. The CDR3 nucleotides read TGTGCCAGCAGCTCCTACCCTCGTCGGGCGGGTACTGAAGCTTTCTTT.

The rearrangement uses TRBV25-1 and TRBJ1-2, with D uncertain. With 1 base removed from V and 12 bases from J, the gap between germline ends came to 15 bases. The CDR3 has 13 residues. Germline CDR1 reads MGHDK; CDR2 reads SYGVNS. The chain's CDR3 is CASSELTGRHHTF. The CDR3 DNA reads as TGTGCCAGCAGTGAATTAACCGGGAGACATCACACCTTC.

This chain uses TRBV19 with TRBJ1-5; tentative D call: TRBD1 (6 bases). Trimming took 6 bases from V and 9 from J, leaving 12 bases between them. CDR3 length: 12 residues. Germline V gene lookup returns CDR1 LNHDA and CDR2 SQIVND (reference sequence). CDR3 protein: CASRTGEGPQHF. Here the CDR3 DNA reads TGTGCCAGTAGGACAGGTGAAGGGCCCCAGCATTTT.

V gene TRBV4-3 combines with J gene TRBJ2-3, with 7 bases aligning to TRBD2. The CDR3 is 14 residues long. Trimming took 9 bases from V and 6 from J; bases not matched to a gene: 12. Germline-derived CDR1 and CDR2 are LGHNA and YSLEER. The DNA for the CDR3 is TGCGCCAGTCTTCGGCTAGCGGTGCCGGATACGCAGTATTTT. It yields the protein CASLRLAVPDTQYF.

The chain is built from TRBV27 and TRBJ2-7; the D gene is possibly TRBD2 (6 bases). Between the trimmed V and J ends, which lost 5 bases and 2 bases, there was a span of 22 bases. Germline V gene sequence: CDR1 MNHEY, CDR2 SMNVEV (reference sequence). The CDR3 has 17 residues. The CDR3 loop is CASSSLGGSGGTYEQYF. Here the CDR3 DNA reads TGTGCCAGCAGTAGTTTGGGGGGTTCGGGCGGAACCTACGAGCAGTACTTC.

This chain joins TRBV7-2 and TRBJ2-3; 9 nucleotides match TRBD2. Germline CDR1 SGHTA, CDR2 FQGNSA. The CDR3 is 15 amino acids. After removal of 1 base from V and 5 bases from J, the junction contained 4 bases not matched to a gene. The DNA for the CDR3 is TGTGCCAGCAGCTTAGTCAGCGGGAGGAAAGATACGCAGTATTTT. Protein sequence: CASSLVSGRKDTQYF.

The V and J genes are TRBV4-3 and TRBJ2-1, with 9 nucleotides matching TRBD2. From germline, CDR1 is LGHNA and CDR2 YSLEER. After removal of 1 base from V and 9 bases from J, the junction contained 25 bases not matched to a gene. This CDR3 region has 21 residues. The CDR3 region has the DNA TGCGCCAGCAGCCAAGCGGGGGGCGGGGGCTTAGCGGGAGAAGTGGGCGGTGAGCAGTTCTTC. Its protein is CASSQAGGGGLAGEVGGEQFF.

This chain links TRBV2 with TRBJ1-1; D possibly corresponds to TRBD1 (5 bases). CDR3 length: 15 residues. Germline V CDR1 and CDR2: SNHLY, FYNNEI. The ends were cut back, 8 bases at V and 1 base at J, with 17 bases in the middle. CDR3 loop: CASQKDGRANTEAFF. The CDR3 DNA reads as TGTGCCAGCCAGAAGGACGGCAGGGCGAACACTGAAGCTTTCTTT.

The rearrangement uses TRBV6-5 and TRBJ1-3, with a possible D match to TRBD1 (6 bases). Trimming left V 10 bases short and J 3 bases short, with 19 bases between. The CDR3 covers 15 residues. Germline V CDR1 and CDR2: MNHEY, SVGAGI. The CDR3 spells CATRSPTGFGNTIYF. The CDR3 region has the DNA TGTGCCACCCGAAGCCCCACAGGGTTTGGAAACACCATATATTTT.

This clone was detected a few times. The rearrangement joins TRBV6-4 to TRBJ2-1, with 8 bases identical to TRBD2. V gave up 6 bases and J gave up 3 bases; unmatched junction bases: 7. Germline CDR1 is MRHNA and CDR2 is SNTAGT. This CDR3 has 15 amino acids. CDR3 residues: CASSPLAGGYNEQFF. CDR3 bases: TGTGCCAGCAGCCCCCTGGCGGGGGGCTACAATGAGCAGTTCTTC.

The CDR3 sequence is CASSDPGLAGYWGFNEQFF. In DNA form, the CDR3 reads TGTGCCAGCAGCGACCCCGGACTAGCGGGCTACTGGGGCTTCAATGAGCAGTTCTTC. V usage is TRBV7-9 and J usage is TRBJ2-1, with TRBD2 matching 11 bases. Germline trimming cut 5 bases from V and 6 bases from J; bases unmatched to any gene: 18. The CDR3 is made up of 19 amino acids. Per germline, CDR1 SEHNR and CDR2 FQNEAQ (reference sequence).

The V gene is TRBV6-5, the J gene TRBJ1-1; no firm D call. The V and J ends lost 8 bases and 1 base respectively, with 5 bases between them. The CDR3 runs to 11 residues. CDR1 and CDR2 from the germline V gene are MNHEY and SVGAGI. CDR3 DNA sequence: TGTGCCAGCGGGAGGAACACTGAAGCTTTCTTT. Its translation is CASGRNTEAFF.

The chain is built from TRBV6-4 and TRBJ2-1, with a weak D call TRBD2 (7 bases). The CDR3 spans 17 residues. V shed 0 bases and J shed 8 bases, with 20 bases lying between them. Per the germline V gene, CDR1 is MRHNA and CDR2 is SNTAGT. Here the CDR3 reads CASSDSGGRGARDEQFF. For the CDR3, the DNA is TGTGCCAGCAGTGACTCTGGGGGACGGGGGGCTAGGGATGAGCAGTTCTTC.

The J gene is TRBJ2-2, the V gene TRBV13, with TRBD2 matching 7 bases. Losses at the gene ends were 2 bases for V and 1 base for J; bases not matched to a gene: 7. This CDR3 contains 17 residues. In germline, CDR1 is PRHDT, CDR2 FYEKMQ (reference sequence). CDR3 in amino acids: CASSLWGGEGNTGELFF. The CDR3, as DNA: TGTGCCAGCAGCTTATGGGGGGGAGAAGGGAACACCGGGGAGCTGTTTTTT. Combining the CDR3 with reference TRBV13 and TRBJ2-2 gives the whole variable domain AAGVIQSPRHLIKEKRETATLKCYPIPRHDTVYWYQQGPGQDPQFLISFYEKMQSDKGSIPDRFSAQQFSDYHSELNMSSLELGDSALYFCASSLWGGEGNTGELFFGEGSRLTVL.